The clone carrying this TCR delta chain has a handful of counts. The target antigen is unknown. The same CDR3 also results from other DNA sequences found in this sample. In germline, CDR1 is TSWWSYY, CDR2 QGS. The CDR3 length is 21 residues. The J segment lost 5 bases and the V segment lost 5 bases, leaving 24 bases of the junction unmatched. This sample is drawn from a study of Vδ1+ human thymocytes. RNA was extracted from the cells and then reverse transcribed. Multiplex PCR used pooled V-gene forward primers and a constant-region reverse primer to amplify CDR3s. TCRdb called clones anew from the multiplex PCR reads with CATT. The data hold around 76,000 delta-chain clones, with around 32% observed a single time. Study results and limitations: Highly polyclonal TRG and TRD repertoires with Gaussian CDR3 length distributions appeared in thymus. Unlike peripheral blood Vdelta1+ controls, thymic delta-chain sequences included approximately 20% Vdelta2 and few Vdelta3.

The TCR comes from a boy in the first two years of life who had congenital heart surgery. Sequenced: Vdelta1+ gamma-delta thymocytes from the thymus. Subset noted: FACS-sorted CD3+ TCRalphabeta- TCRVdelta1+ TCRVdelta2- thymocytes. V is TRDV1 and J is TRDJ1; 12 positions agree with TRDD3. The CDR3 region has the DNA TGTGCTCTTGGGACCTCTCGGCCTTCCTCAGTACTGGGGGATACCACTGATAAACTCATCTTT. This translates into CALGTSRPSSVLGDTTDKLIF.